The rows below give T cell receptor beta chains drawn from one sample of a study of neurological immune-mediated disorders. MiXCR was run by TCRdb on the 5' RACE reads, yielding one entry per CDR3 protein. The table has roughly 71,000 distinct CDR3 sequences, around 4.2% seen once. Sequencing was done on a sample of PBMCs. These receptors originate from a man aged 30 to 45 with multiple sclerosis. CDR3s include the opening cysteine and the closing phenylalanine or tryptophan. A D gene is named only where the DNA matches it firmly. Size is stated as once, few or many counts, or a class when the clone is expanded.

cdr3_length clone_size d_call j_call v_call cdr3_aa cdr3_nt
13 many . TRBJ2-7 TRBV5-1 CASERAGFYEQYF TGCGCCAGCGAAAGGGCAGGCTTCTACGAGCAGTACTTC
15 many . TRBJ2-1 TRBV5-1 CASSRGGMEYNEQFF TGCGCCAGCAGCCGAGGGGGTATGGAGTACAATGAGCAGTTCTTC
14 many TRBD2 TRBJ2-1 TRBV7-2 CASSLERGSNEQFF TGTGCCAGCAGCTTAGAGCGGGGAAGCAATGAGCAGTTCTTC
16 many . TRBJ2-4 TRBV5-1 CASSLAGSSEINIQYF TGCGCCAGCAGCTTGGCAGGCAGTTCCGAAATAAACATTCAGTACTTC
14 many TRBD1 TRBJ2-7 TRBV7-9 CASSSGTGYYEQYF TGTGCCAGCAGCTCCGGGACAGGCTACTACGAGCAGTACTTC
14 many . TRBJ1-3 TRBV12-3/TRBV12-4 CASSPQEGGNTIYF TGTGCCAGCAGTCCTCAGGAAGGTGGAAACACCATATATTTT
12 many . TRBJ2-5 TRBV20-1 CSAVGPVRTQYF TGCAGTGCCGTCGGGCCGGTGAGGACCCAGTACTTC
16 many TRBD2 TRBJ2-7 TRBV6-5 CASSYTHSGGTYEQYF TGTGCCAGCAGTTACACCCATAGCGGGGGGACCTACGAGCAGTACTTC
11 many . TRBJ2-5 TRBV6-1 CASSAPETQYF TGTGCCAGCAGTGCTCCCGAGACCCAGTACTTC
14 many . TRBJ1-6 TRBV27 CASSLNLYGSPLNF TGTGCCAGCAGTTTGAACCTTTACGGATCACCCCTCAACTTT
17 many TRBD2 TRBJ2-5 TRBV20-1 CSARERLAGWFQETQYF TGCAGTGCTAGAGAGAGGCTAGCGGGGTGGTTTCAAGAGACCCAGTACTTC
16 many TRBD2 TRBJ2-1 TRBV29-1 CSVEGRGVYSYNEQFF TGCAGCGTTGAAGGACGGGGGGTCTATTCCTACAATGAGCAGTTCTTC
13 many . TRBJ1-2 TRBV25-1 CASSDPFHYGYTF TGTGCCAGCAGTGACCCTTTCCACTATGGCTACACCTTC
14 many . TRBJ2-5 TRBV20-1 CSARERTVKETQYF TGCAGTGCTAGAGAAAGGACAGTTAAAGAGACCCAGTACTTC
15 many . TRBJ2-7 TRBV4-1 CASSQAAIRGVEQYF TGCGCCAGCAGCCAAGCAGCCATAAGAGGGGTCGAGCAGTACTTC
19 many . TRBJ1-3 TRBV21-1 CASSKWIVVGRHSGNTIYF TGTGCCAGCAGCAAATGGATAGTGGTTGGACGGCACTCTGGAAACACCATATATTTT
13 many TRBD1 TRBJ1-2 TRBV20-1 CSASPRDRAGYTF TGCAGTGCTAGCCCCCGGGACAGGGCGGGTTACACCTTC
18 many . TRBJ2-7 TRBV4-1 CASSQVRGDSSSSYEQYF TGCGCCAGCAGCCAAGTGCGGGGGGACAGTTCGAGCTCCTACGAGCAGTACTTC
17 many . TRBJ2-7 TRBV7-3 CASSPPGCRPSSYEQYF TGTGCCAGCAGCCCACCCGGATGCAGACCGAGTTCCTACGAGCAGTACTTC
15 many TRBD1 TRBJ2-1 TRBV12-3/TRBV12-4 CASSLTQGAGGEQFF TGTGCCAGCAGTTTGACGCAGGGGGCAGGGGGTGAGCAGTTCTTC
13 many . TRBJ2-5 TRBV5-1 CASSLAVQETQYF TGCGCCAGCAGCTTGGCGGTCCAAGAGACCCAGTACTTC
14 many TRBD1 TRBJ2-7 TRBV30 CAWSFGTGVYEQYF TGTGCCTGGAGTTTTGGGACAGGGGTCTACGAGCAGTACTTC
13 many . TRBJ2-3 TRBV4-1 CASSQGIRDTQYF TGCGCCAGCAGCCAAGGAATCAGGGATACGCAGTATTTT
14 few . TRBJ1-5 TRBV7-9 CASSETTGNQPQNF TGTGCCAGCAGCGAGACGACAGGCAATCAGCCCCAGAATTTT
16 many . TRBJ1-2 TRBV10-1 CASSESGQGENYGYTF TGCGCCAGCAGTGAGTCGGGGCAGGGAGAAAACTATGGCTACACCTTC
14 many TRBD2 TRBJ2-3 TRBV5-6 CASSFWRGEDTQYF TGTGCCAGCAGCTTTTGGCGGGGGGAAGATACGCAGTATTTT
12 many . TRBJ2-7 TRBV18 CASSPGGYEQYF TGTGCCAGCTCACCAGGGGGCTACGAGCAGTACTTC
15 many . TRBJ2-1 TRBV27 CASSPKGWSNNEQFF TGTGCCAGCAGTCCTAAGGGGTGGAGCAACAATGAGCAGTTCTTC
15 many TRBD2 TRBJ2-3 TRBV20-1 CSATVGTSGTDTQYF TGCAGTGCTACCGTTGGGACTAGCGGCACAGATACGCAGTATTTT